This T cell receptor beta chain was captured in a study of spatial heterogeneity in lung cancer. Study-level background: Detection consistently captured more beta-chain sequences than alpha-chain sequences.

Via MiXCR, TCRdb re-called the 5' RACE reads, giving one row per CDR3 protein. The sample shows around 120,000 distinct CDR3 sequences, about 12% of them seen only once. CDR1 MNHEY and CDR2 SVGAGI come from the germline V gene. The length of the CDR3 is 14 residues. V lost 2 bases, J lost 9 bases, and 14 bases lay in between. Stated time point: blood at routine non-recurrence follow-up after resection. Unsorted whole RNA samples from tumor, nontumor lung or frozen PBMC were sequenced. This chain connects TRBV6-5 to TRBJ2-1; no firm D call. The origin of this receptor is a male donor with early-stage non-small cell lung cancer. The starting material was PBMCs, obtained at follow-up. The CDR3 sequence: CASSYNFWGSEQFF. DNA of the CDR3: TGTGCCAGCAGTTACAACTTCTGGGGAAGTGAGCAGTTCTTC.